Below, one TCR beta chain is given with its context. The sample belongs to a study of blood T cell repertoires in COVID-19. Study-level information: Material from acute and convalescent COVID-19 was sourced from the United States, Italy and Spain. From T cells, B-cell-depleted T cells, or PBMCs came the material, which was cDNA or gDNA.

The CDR3 loop spans 12 amino acids. V lost 2 bases and J 7 bases, leaving 5 bases between the germline ends. Germline CDR1 reads MRHNA; CDR2 reads SNTAGT. Only in-frame clones appear in the TCRdb table, and some are missing; sequencing was by immunoSEQ multiplex PCR. The sample lists 120,000 to 150,000 clones, approximately 86% occurring once. The TCR was taken from a human donor in a cohort sampled during active COVID-19. This chain links TRBV6-4 with TRBJ2-2, with unresolved D. The sequenced sample was peripheral blood. The CDR3 DNA follows: TGTGCCAGCAGTGACCTAAACGGGGAGCTGTTTTTT. Protein product: CASSDLNGELFF.